The rows below give T cell receptor beta chains drawn from one sample of a study of response to subunit inactivated influenza vaccine. TCRdb analysed the RT-PCR reads with MiXCR anew, one entry per CDR3 protein. This table holds hundreds of thousands of distinct CDR3 sequences, around 8% found once. Material: PBMCs from blood, obtained less than 25 months after vaccination. The receptors originated from a man between 50 and 69 years old who received an inactivated influenza vaccine. Both conserved end residues are part of each CDR3. A D gene is named only where the DNA matches it firmly. Size values are once, few and many counts, or a class for expanded clones, and some rows have none.

V	J	D	size	DNA	CDR3
TRBV12-3/TRBV12-4	TRBJ2-3	TRBD2	many	TGTGCCAGCAGTTTTAGGGCTAGCGGGGGAGATACGCAGTATTTT	CASSFRASGGDTQYF
TRBV14	TRBJ1-6	TRBD1	many	TGTGCCAGCAGACTAGGGACAGGACTTAATTCACCCCTCCACTTT	CASRLGTGLNSPLHF
TRBV20-1	TRBJ2-5	NA	NA	TGCAGTGCTAGTTCAACCGGAGCGGGGACCCAGTACTTC	CSASSTGAGTQYF
TRBV20-1	TRBJ2-1	NA	NA	TGCAGTGCATTGGGGTTCCCCGAGCAGTTCTTC	CSALGFPEQFF
TRBV3-1	TRBJ2-2	TRBD1	many	TGTGCCAGCAGTCGGGACAGTGGCACCGGGGAGCTGTTTTTT	CASSRDSGTGELFF
TRBV3-1	TRBJ2-2	NA	many	TGTGCCAGCAGTCAACAGAACACCGGGGAGCTGTTTTTT	CASSQQNTGELFF
TRBV29-1	TRBJ1-1	TRBD1	medium-sized	TGCAGCTCACAAATGGGGCAGGGGGTCACTGAAGCTTTCTTT	CSSQMGQGVTEAFF
TRBV5-1	TRBJ2-7	NA	few	TGCGCCAGCAGCTTTCAAATAGACAGCACCCCGTTTTACGAGCAGTACTTC	CASSFQIDSTPFYEQYF
TRBV4-3	TRBJ2-7	NA	NA	TGCGCCAGCAGCGCCGGGACGGCCTCCTACGAGCAGTACTTC	CASSAGTASYEQYF
TRBV28	TRBJ2-6	NA	NA	TGTGCCAGCATCAGTGGCGGGACAGAGTTTCTTCCTGGGGCCAACGTCCTGACTTTC	CASISGGTEFLPGANVLTF
TRBV15	TRBJ1-1	TRBD1	few	TGTGCCACCAGCCCGACAGGGAGGACTGAAGCTTTCTTT	CATSPTGRTEAFF
TRBV3-1	TRBJ1-1	NA	NA	TGTGCCAGCAGCCCCGTTTGGGATTCGCGCACTGAAGCTTTCTTT	CASSPVWDSRTEAFF
TRBV20-1	TRBJ2-7	TRBD2	few	TGCAGTGCGAATTCGCCTAGCGGGATTTACGAGCAGTACTTC	CSANSPSGIYEQYF
TRBV19	TRBJ2-1	TRBD2	NA	TGTGCCAGTAGGAAGACTAGCGTGGTTGAGCAGTTCTTC	CASRKTSVVEQFF
TRBV29-1	TRBJ2-7	TRBD1	few	TGCAGCGTTGGACAGGGGTCGGGCGAGCAGTACTTC	CSVGQGSGEQYF
TRBV11-3	TRBJ2-1	NA	few	TGTGCCAGCAGCTTTGTATCCGGGACTGGGTACAATGAGCAGTTCTTC	CASSFVSGTGYNEQFF
TRBV29-1	TRBJ2-1	TRBD2	few	TGCAGCGCTTTTGGACTAGCGGGAGTCACTGAGCAGTTCTTC	CSAFGLAGVTEQFF
TRBV7-2	TRBJ2-1	TRBD2	NA	TGTGCCAGCAGCTTGACCGGGAGGGGCTCCTACAATGAGCAGTTCTTC	CASSLTGRGSYNEQFF
TRBV5-1	TRBJ1-1	NA	few	TGCGCCAGCCGCCTCGACGGAGTAAACACTGAAGCTTTCTTT	CASRLDGVNTEAFF
TRBV15	TRBJ2-3	NA	few	TGTGCCACCAGCAGCCCCGAGGAGCCGACAGATACGCAGTATTTT	CATSSPEEPTDTQYF
TRBV9	TRBJ2-2	NA	many	TGTGCCAGCAGCGTTGAGGGTTGGACCGGGGAGCTGTTTTTT	CASSVEGWTGELFF
TRBV7-8	TRBJ1-1	NA	few	TGTGCCAGCAGCCAAAGTGGCATCTCTCGGAGGAACACTGAAGCTTTCTTT	CASSQSGISRRNTEAFF
TRBV20-1	TRBJ2-7	TRBD1	many	TGCAGTGCTAGGGGCCCCGGGACAGGGGGATACGAGCAGTACTTC	CSARGPGTGGYEQYF
TRBV5-6	TRBJ2-5	NA	few	TGTGCCAGCAGCTTGGGGGCGCAGCAAGAGACCCAGTACTTC	CASSLGAQQETQYF
TRBV2	TRBJ1-1	NA	many	TGTGCCAGCAGTGATAAGGAGATGATGAACACTGAAGCTTTCTTT	CASSDKEMMNTEAFF
TRBV5-1	TRBJ2-1	TRBD2	many	TGCGCCAGCAGCTTGGTGATTAGCGGGAGCAATGAGCAGTTCTTC	CASSLVISGSNEQFF
TRBV15	TRBJ2-1	TRBD1	NA	TGTGCCACCAGTCCCCGAGCAGGGGGCCATGAGCAGTTCTTC	CATSPRAGGHEQFF
TRBV7-2	TRBJ2-5	NA	NA	TGTGCCAGCAGCGCCCGGACTATCCAAGAGACCCAGTACTTC	CASSARTIQETQYF
TRBV9	TRBJ1-2	TRBD1	few	TGTGCCAGCAGCGTAGACGGGACAGGCTATGGCTACACCTTC	CASSVDGTGYGYTF
TRBV5-1	TRBJ2-7	NA	NA	TGCGCCAGCAGCCAGTTTGGGACGGGAGCCTCCTACGAGCAGTACTTC	CASSQFGTGASYEQYF
TRBV27	TRBJ2-5	TRBD1	NA	TGTGCCAGCAGTTCGACAGGGTTAGAGACCCAGTACTTC	CASSSTGLETQYF
TRBV3-1	TRBJ2-5	NA	NA	TGTGCCAGCAGCTTCCAAGGAGAGGACGGTCGGGAGACCCAGTACTTC	CASSFQGEDGRETQYF
TRBV9	TRBJ1-4	NA	many	TGTGCCAGCAGCGTTGGATCTCCAGGGGAAAAACTGTTTTTT	CASSVGSPGEKLFF
TRBV9	TRBJ1-2	NA	few	TGTGCCAGCTCCTCCACCGGGGGTTCTAACTATGGCTACACCTTC	CASSSTGGSNYGYTF
TRBV5-6	TRBJ2-5	NA	few	TGTGCCAGCAGCGTTCACCTGGAGACCCAGTACTTC	CASSVHLETQYF
TRBV20-1	TRBJ2-1	NA	NA	TGCAGTGCTAAGGGTTTAGCCTTTGTGGGACATGAGCAGTTCTTC	CSAKGLAFVGHEQFF